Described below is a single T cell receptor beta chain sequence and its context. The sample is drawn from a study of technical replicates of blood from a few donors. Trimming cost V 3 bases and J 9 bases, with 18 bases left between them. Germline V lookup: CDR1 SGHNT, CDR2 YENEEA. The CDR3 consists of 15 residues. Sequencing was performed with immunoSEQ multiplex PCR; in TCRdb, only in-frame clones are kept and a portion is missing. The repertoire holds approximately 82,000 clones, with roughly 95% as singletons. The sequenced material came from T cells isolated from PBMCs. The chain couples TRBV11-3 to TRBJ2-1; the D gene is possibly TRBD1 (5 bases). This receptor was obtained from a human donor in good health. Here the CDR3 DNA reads TGTGCCAGCAGCTTTACCCAGCTGAAGCAGGGTGAGCAGTTCTTC. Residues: CASSFTQLKQGEQFF.